This is a list of T cell receptor beta chains from one sample in a study of T cells in Graves' hyperthyroidism and ophthalmopathy. TCRdb used MiXCR to reprocess the multiplex PCR reads, holding one entry per CDR3 protein. The sample has hundreds of thousands of distinct CDR3 sequences; around 14% are singletons. The sequenced sample consisted of blood. The receptors here all came from a woman aged 30 to 39 with Graves' hyperthyroidism that later progressed to Graves' ophthalmopathy. CDR3s include the opening cysteine and the closing phenylalanine or tryptophan. A D gene is named only where the DNA matches it firmly.

CDR3	J	V	D
CSVERQDPGELFF	TRBJ2-2	TRBV29-1	-
CASSLLQGQAFF	TRBJ1-1	TRBV27	TRBD1
CASTGLGQGRKGNEKLFF	TRBJ1-4	TRBV3-1	-
CASSGLAGVKRDLEQYF	TRBJ2-7	TRBV2	TRBD2
CSARWGTNEKLLF	TRBJ1-4	TRBV20-1	-
CSASTITGTANYGYTF	TRBJ1-2	TRBV20-1	-
CASSPMTSGIPDTQYF	TRBJ2-3	TRBV11-3	TRBD2
CSARDPSGSPTDTQYF	TRBJ2-3	TRBV20-1	TRBD2
CAWSVRMFPQPQHF	TRBJ1-5	TRBV30	-
CASSSRDFKTYEQYF	TRBJ2-7	TRBV12-3/TRBV12-4	-
CASSDQGVPDTQYF	TRBJ2-3	TRBV6-1	-
CAWSVQDIGTDTQYF	TRBJ2-3	TRBV30	-
CAWSVQGNQPQHF	TRBJ1-5	TRBV30	-
CASSLTSQETQYF	TRBJ2-5	TRBV2	-
CASSPSWGQNYEQYF	TRBJ2-7	TRBV7-9	-
CASSNRDSYQETQYF	TRBJ2-5	TRBV6-1	TRBD1
CASSLGQGHNQPQHF	TRBJ1-5	TRBV5-6	TRBD1
CAISEDAQGNRDSLDKLYQPQHF	TRBJ1-5	TRBV10-3	TRBD1
CASSVYVQPNPDTQYF	TRBJ2-3	TRBV9	-
CASSYTPDGSGANVLTF	TRBJ2-6	TRBV6-5	-
CASSLVFASNTEAFF	TRBJ1-1	TRBV11-2	-
CAWEEGLAVGRDGEQFF	TRBJ2-1	TRBV30	TRBD2
CATSDPRTLNRGYETQYF	TRBJ2-5	TRBV24-1	TRBD1
CASSFGPRELFF	TRBJ2-2	TRBV28	-
CSAPGLAVSSTDTQYF	TRBJ2-3	TRBV20-1	TRBD2
CASSFYRDRPSYEQYF	TRBJ2-7	TRBV5-1	TRBD1